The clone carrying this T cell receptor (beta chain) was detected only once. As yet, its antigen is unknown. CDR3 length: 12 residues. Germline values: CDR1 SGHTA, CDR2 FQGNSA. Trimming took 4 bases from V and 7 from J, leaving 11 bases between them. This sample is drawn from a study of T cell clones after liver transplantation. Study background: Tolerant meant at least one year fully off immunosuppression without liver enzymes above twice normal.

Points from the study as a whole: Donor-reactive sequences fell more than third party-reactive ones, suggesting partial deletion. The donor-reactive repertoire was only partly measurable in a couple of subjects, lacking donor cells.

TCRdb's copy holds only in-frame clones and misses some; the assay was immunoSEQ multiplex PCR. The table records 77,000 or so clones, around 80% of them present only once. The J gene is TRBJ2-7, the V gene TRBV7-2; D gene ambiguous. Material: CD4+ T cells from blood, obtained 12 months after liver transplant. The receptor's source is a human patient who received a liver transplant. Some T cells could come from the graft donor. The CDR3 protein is CASSSGVGEQYF. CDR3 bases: TGTGCCAGCAGCTCAGGAGTAGGTGAGCAGTACTTC.